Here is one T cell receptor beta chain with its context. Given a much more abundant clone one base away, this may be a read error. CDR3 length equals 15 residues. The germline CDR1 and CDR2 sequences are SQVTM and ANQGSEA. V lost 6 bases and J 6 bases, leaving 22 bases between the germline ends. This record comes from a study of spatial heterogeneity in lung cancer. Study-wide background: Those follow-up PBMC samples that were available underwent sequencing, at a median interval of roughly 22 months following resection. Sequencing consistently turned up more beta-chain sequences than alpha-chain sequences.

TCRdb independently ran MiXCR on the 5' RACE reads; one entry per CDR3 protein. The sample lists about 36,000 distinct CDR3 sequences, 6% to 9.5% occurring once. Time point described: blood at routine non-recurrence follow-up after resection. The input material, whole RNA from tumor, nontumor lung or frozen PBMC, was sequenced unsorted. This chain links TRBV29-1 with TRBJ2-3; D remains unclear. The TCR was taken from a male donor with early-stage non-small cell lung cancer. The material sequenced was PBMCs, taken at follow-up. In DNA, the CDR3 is TGCAGCGTCAATCCTCACGGGTTCCTCAGGGATACGCAGTATTTT. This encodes CSVNPHGFLRDTQYF.